This T cell receptor beta chain was obtained from a study of identifying expanded T cells in peripheral blood. Study-wide points: Technical replicates showed approximately 1.2 changed clones; roughly two weeks about 16; four weeks 19. Across healthy donors, higher total template counts meant significantly greater approximately 2-week count variance.

The germline gives CDR1 MDHEN, CDR2 SYDVKM. This CDR3 contains 12 residues. Measured with immunoSEQ multiplex PCR; TCRdb has only the in-frame clones, and not every one. The sample lists about 58,000 clones; roughly 89% were seen once. Healthy donors had no documented immune events, such as infections, while sampled. Points on this clone: The antigen remains unidentified.

The TCR originated in a person aged 18 to 75 in good health. The rearrangement joins TRBV28 to TRBJ2-5; no reliable D call. The last part of the DNA fits TRBJ2-7 better; the J call may be wrong. The sample taken for sequencing was blood. CDR3: CASSLSQSEQYF. The DNA for the CDR3 is TGTGCCAGCAGTTTATCCCAATCCGAGCAGTACTTC.